The 5 T cell receptor beta chains in this list originate from one sample, sequenced in a study of cytomegalovirus exposure and HLA in healthy donors. PCR primers comprised 60 Vbeta and 13 Jbeta primers. Repertoires were generated with immunoSEQ multiplex PCR, while TCRdb's copy carries only in-frame clones and drops some. The profile shows approximately 200,000 clones, approximately 81% of them singletons. The sequencing input was PBMCs. Every receptor here comes from a boy aged 5-17 years in good health and CMV-seronegative.

The chain joins TRBV4-1 to TRBJ1-2; the D gene is possibly TRBD1 (6 bases). There are 15 residues in the CDR3. Trimming cost V 4 bases and J 2 bases, with 14 bases left between them. The germline gives CDR1 MGHRA, CDR2 YSYEKL. The CDR3 region has the DNA TGCGCCAGCAGCCGGGCCGAGACAGGAAACTATGGCTACACCTTC. It encodes CASSRAETGNYGYTF.

This chain uses TRBV19 with TRBJ1-1; unclear D gene. The germline CDR1 and CDR2 sequences are LNHDA and SQIVND (reference sequence). The V gene lost 5 bases and the J gene lost 1 base, with 14 bases spanning the gap. The length of the CDR3 is 15 residues. CDR3 region: CASSSPGSANTEAFF. In nucleotides, the CDR3 is TGTGCCAGTAGTTCCCCCGGTAGTGCGAACACTGAAGCTTTCTTT.

The gene calls are TRBV10-1 and TRBJ1-6; D perhaps matches TRBD1 (6 bases). From germline, CDR1 is WNHNN and CDR2 SYGVQD (reference sequence). The CDR3 sequence is 12 residues long. Trimming shortened V by 7 bases and J by 5 bases, and 6 bases separated the two germline ends. The CDR3 DNA sequence: TGCGCCAGCAACAGGGATAATTCACCCCTCCACTTT. It yields the protein CASNRDNSPLHF.

The genes are TRBV6-1 and TRBJ1-1; D may be TRBD1 (5 bases). V was cut by 8 bases and J by 0 bases, with 16 bases left in between. The CDR3 loop spans 15 amino acids. Germline V lookup: CDR1 MNHNS, CDR2 SASEGT. The CDR3 coding sequence is TGTGCCAGCTCCGTTCTGACAGCCTTGAACACTGAAGCTTTCTTT. This translates into CASSVLTALNTEAFF.

This chain links TRBV18 with TRBJ1-5; perhaps TRBD1 as D (5 bases). The germline CDR1 and CDR2 sequences are KGHSH and LQKENI. The V and J ends lost 2 bases and 3 bases respectively, with 11 bases between them. The CDR3 consists of 15 residues. For the CDR3, the DNA is TGTGCCAGCTCACCAGAGACAGCGATCAATCAGCCCCAGCATTTT. Translated, it gives CASSPETAINQPQHF.